This T cell receptor beta chain was documented in a study of control samples from healthy donors and cancer patients. Only in-frame clones appear in the TCRdb table, and some are missing; sequencing was by immunoSEQ multiplex PCR. The sample records about 190,000 clones, 90% to 95% being singletons. V dropped 4 bases and J dropped 1 base, with 14 bases sitting between them. Germline V gives CDR1 SGHNT, CDR2 YYREEE (reference sequence). The CDR3 spans 16 residues. This clone was picked up one time. The clonotype originates from a man younger than 35 in good health. Sequenced sample: blood. The chain carries TRBV5-4 and TRBJ2-2; D is possibly TRBD1 (6 bases). The CDR3 spells CASSHGQKLNTGELFF. The CDR3 bases are TGTGCCAGCAGCCACGGACAGAAATTGAACACCGGGGAGCTGTTTTTT.